Sequencing of this T cell receptor beta chain was carried out in a study of cytomegalovirus exposure and HLA in healthy donors. Study-wide results and caveats: Most observed TCR sequences were rare, whereas some public TCRs were detected in many donors.

Germline V CDR1 and CDR2: KGHSH, LQKENI. CDR3 length: 15 residues. V was cut by 0 bases and J by 11 bases, with 18 bases left in between. This clone has a single count. What it binds is unknown. PCR employed 60 Vbeta and 13 Jbeta primers. Data came from immunoSEQ multiplex PCR; TCRdb stores just in-frame clones and leaves some out. The sample contains over 85,000 clones, roughly three quarters of which appear only once. The material sequenced was PBMCs. This TCR was sampled from a male donor in good health and CMV-seropositive. The chain combines TRBV18 with TRBJ2-3; D might be TRBD2 (5 bases). The CDR3 DNA follows: TGTGCCAGCTCACCACCCGGGGTAGCGACTGGATTGCAGTATTTT. Amino acids: CASSPPGVATGLQYF.